A single T cell receptor (beta chain) is shown here with its context. This clonotype was seen just once. It lacks a known antigen. Qualities for individual bases were not recorded, and no much larger clone is one base off. The library was made by RACE. For sequencing, a NextSeq 500 was employed. During library preparation, unique molecular identifiers were attached to individual cDNA molecules so that TCRs could be counted quantitatively and reproducibly. Both TCR alpha and TCR beta chains were sequenced from each blood RNA sample. Per the original workflow: The median number of TCRs per sample was over 95,000, ranging from roughly 23,224 to 690,600. V, J and CDR3 annotation of the TCR reads was carried out using the Decombinator software suite. For PS versus PT1 abundance plots, all samples were subsampled to the same number of TCRs (28,000). Expanded TCRs were defined as absent before sensitization and observed at least eight times at the 2-week time point. Clones were called with MiXCR by TCRdb after fastp trimmed the public reads at Q25, and only in-frame beta chains were retained. Merged by CDR3 protein, the rows form single entries marked with the most common genes and DNA. These V and J calls rely on TCRdb rather than the paper's analysis. The sample table shows some 110,000 distinct CDR3 sequences, and under 40% are seen once. The ten most abundant clones make up roughly 2.6% of the sample.

This specimen belongs to a study of human T cells and chemical hapten exposure listed by TCRdb under 2021. Study-wide context: For sensitization, 2% DPC in acetone was applied to a roughly 2 cm by roughly 2 cm area of upper inner arm skin. Throughout the study period of around 24 weeks, patients also received therapeutic DPC doses to the scalp every week. Patch testing on the upper back used Finn chambers containing 0.01% DPC, with scoring done after 6 days according to International Contact Dermatitis Research Group standards. Alopecia areata with under or over 50% scalp involvement, alopecia totalis and alopecia universalis were represented in the patient cohort, which was mostly female. Libraries were pooled for sequencing, and per-sample TCR yields varied mainly because of small differences in library volumes within the pool. In alopecia patients, the study followed how the peripheral blood TCR repertoire changed in vivo over primary and secondary sensitization to diphenylcyclopropenone (DPC), a hapten. Blood samples were taken from patients before sensitization (week 0) and at 2, 6 and about 24 weeks after DPC sensitization. Some 29 alopecia patients gave blood for TCR sequencing at one to four time points (pre-sensitization, 2, 6 and 24 weeks).

Reading the label with the study, this specimen's time point is: patch test 3, about 24 weeks after DPC sensitization. Sample treatment or condition, as interpreted from the label and publication: therapeutic diphenylcyclopropenone sensitization with weekly scalp DPC. At every patch-test visit, the blood draw took place before the patch test was put on. Patients were eligible if aged 18 to 70, diagnosed with alopecia and judged suitable for DPC therapy, and pregnant patients were excluded. Total RNA was extracted from unfractionated whole blood collected in Tempus Blood RNA tubes. Overall results and qualifications from the work: No change with DPC sensitization was found in the number of TCRs above 1 in 1000 frequency, and no evidence of global repertoire structure alterations was found. Repeated subsampling changed both the strength of the expansion versus patch-test correlation and the threshold at which the correlation became significant. All patients had alopecia, a presumed autoimmune disease, so their immune response might differ from that of healthy individuals. Compared with pre-sensitization or healthy control sets, expanded TCRs formed significantly more large CDR3 similarity clusters, which is consistent with antigen-driven responses. Patch test score was positively correlated with the number of PT1 expanded TCRs, with significance at thresholds 8, 16 and 32 but not at 4.

Ends trimmed: V by 5 bases, J by 6 bases; bases unmatched to a gene: 9. CDR1 and CDR2 (LNHDA, SQIVND) derive from the germline V gene (reference sequence). The CDR3 numbers 16 residues from cysteine through phenylalanine. Only the CDR3 part of the read is kept: 48 bases, read in frame from the first base. This clonotype originated in a man in his forties or fifties with alopecia areata. Some clones in this sample may be carry-over from other donors' samples. The rearrangement combines TRBV19 with TRBJ1-4; 10 of the junction bases match TRBD1. The sample here was whole blood, taken in connection with sensitization to the hapten diphenylcyclopropenone (DPC). The CDR3 region reads CASSDQPGTGDEKLFF. The sequenced DNA: TGTGCCAGTAGTGACCAACCCGGGACAGGGGATGAAAAACTGTTTTTT.